The 5 T cell receptor beta chains presented below share a single source sample, sequenced in a study of blood T cell repertoires in COVID-19. Measured with immunoSEQ multiplex PCR; TCRdb has only the in-frame clones, and not every one. The sample lists 31,000 or so clones; 85% to 90% were seen once. Material: peripheral blood. Source of these receptors: a man aged 80 or over with acute or convalescent COVID-19.

The chain joins TRBV7-2 to TRBJ2-7; tentative D call: TRBD1 (5 bases). The CDR3 runs to 13 residues. Germline CDR1 reads SGHTA; CDR2 reads FQGNSA. Trimming removed 5 bases from V and 0 bases from J, with 8 bases in between. CDR3 sequence (DNA): TGTGCCAGCAGCGCTACAGGCTCCTACGAGCAGTACTTC. It translates to CASSATGSYEQYF.

This chain connects TRBV5-1 to TRBJ1-6; 7 bases are shared with TRBD1. V lost 0 bases to trimming and J lost 7 bases; unmatched junction nucleotides: 4. Germline V gene sequence: CDR1 SGHRS, CDR2 YFSETQ. The CDR3 loop spans 15 amino acids. The CDR3 loop is CASSLEGQPNSPLHF. As DNA, the CDR3 is TGCGCCAGCAGCTTGGAGGGACAGCCGAATTCACCCCTCCACTTT.

This clone was detected a few times. The chain recombines TRBV1 with TRBJ2-7; the D call TRBD2 from the table was never checked on the DNA. TRBV1 is termed a pseudogene. The CDR3 covers 18 residues. In DNA, the CDR3 is TGCACCAGCAGCCGTACGGGGGAGGCGGGCATCGTTCTGTACGAGCAGTACTTC. Encoded protein: CTSSRTGEAGIVLYEQYF.

V gene TRBV15 combines with J gene TRBJ2-7; 10 nucleotides match TRBD1. The CDR3 is 13 amino acids. Per germline, CDR1 LNHNV and CDR2 YYDKDF (reference sequence). V was pared by 5 bases and J by 5 bases, with 3 bases of the junction left unmatched. The CDR3 DNA reads TGTGCCACCAGCGGGACAGGGGTGCACGAGCAGTACTTC. Translation gives CATSGTGVHEQYF.

The V gene is TRBV15, the J gene TRBJ2-7, with D possibly TRBD1 on 6 matching bases. Germline V gene lookup returns CDR1 LNHNV and CDR2 YYDKDF (reference sequence). Deletions cut 4 bases from V and 12 bases from J, with 16 bases between. CDR3 length equals 12 residues. CDR3 sequence: CATSKTDRRLYF. As DNA, the CDR3 is TGTGCCACCAGCAAGACGGACAGAAGACTGTACTTC.